Below, 19 T cell receptor beta chains from the same sample are listed, as sequenced in a study of cytotoxic CD8 clonotypes in ibrutinib-treated CLL. Clones were read by immunoSEQ multiplex PCR, and TCRdb kept only the in-frame ones, dropping some. The data contain 35,000 to 40,000 clones, about half of them singletons. Source: PBMCs, taken before ibrutinib treatment. The source of these receptors is a human donor with chronic lymphocytic leukemia.

This clone was counted only a few times. The V and J genes are TRBV28 and TRBJ2-7; 7 bases align to TRBD1. Per the germline V gene, CDR1 is MDHEN and CDR2 is SYDVKM. V trimming: 6 bases; J trimming: 2 bases; junction bases outside the gene matches: 16. The CDR3 has 17 residues. The CDR3 sequence is CASSPPQRTGITYEQYF. CDR3 DNA sequence: TGTGCCAGCAGCCCCCCCCAACGGACAGGAATTACCTACGAGCAGTACTTC. The whole variable domain, filled in from reference TRBV28 and TRBJ2-7, reads DVKVTQSSRYLVKRTGEKVFLECVQDMDHENMFWYRQDPGLGLRLIYFSYDVKMKEKGDIPEGYSVSREKKERFSLILESASTNQTSMYLCASSPPQRTGITYEQYFGPGTRLTVT.

This clone was seen a few times. The CDR3 DNA sequence: TGTGCCAGCAGCTTGTACGCCGAGGATACGCAGTATTTT. It yields the protein CASSLYAEDTQYF. The chain recombines TRBV7-2 with TRBJ2-3; no clear D gene. This CDR3 has 13 residues. CDR1 and CDR2 from the germline V gene are SGHTA and FQGNSA. V was clipped by 3 bases and J by 6 bases, with 10 bases between them.

The chain combines TRBV25-1 with TRBJ1-1, with no clear D. The CDR3 runs 15 residues. Germline-derived CDR1 and CDR2 are MGHDK and SYGVNS. The V end was cut by 1 base, the J end by 1 base, with 10 bases between. Here the CDR3 DNA reads TGTGCCAGCAGTGAATCGATAGCGGGGAACACTGAAGCTTTCTTT. It yields the protein CASSESIAGNTEAFF.

Note on this clone: The junction shows a germline mismatch at one end, possibly a read error. The chain has TRBV7-9 and TRBJ2-1; 8 bases map to TRBD2. CDR3 length: 13 residues. Germline assignment: CDR1 SEHNR and CDR2 FQNEAQ (reference sequence). The CDR3 DNA follows: TGTGCCGGCAGAGCGGGAGCCTACAATGAGCAGTTCTTC. Its protein is CAGRAGAYNEQFF.

A few counts support this clone. The V and J genes are TRBV5-4 and TRBJ1-2, with 8 bases aligning to TRBD1. The CDR3 has 14 amino acids. Trimming cost V 0 bases and J 2 bases; bases outside gene matches: 0. Germline values: CDR1 SGHNT, CDR2 YYREEE (reference sequence). Here the CDR3 reads CASSLGQGNYGYTF. The CDR3 DNA follows: TGTGCCAGCAGCTTGGGACAGGGGAACTATGGCTACACCTTC.

The chain carries TRBV5-4 and TRBJ1-2; maybe TRBD1 (6 bases). CDR1 is SGHNT and CDR2 is YYREEE in the germline V gene (reference sequence). V dropped 4 bases and J dropped 6 bases, with 16 bases sitting between them. The CDR3 covers 14 residues. The CDR3 DNA reads TGTGCCAGCAGCGTTTGGCAGGGGATTCATGGCTACACCTTC. This gives the protein CASSVWQGIHGYTF. Full variable domain (remainder filled in from reference TRBV5-4 and TRBJ1-2): ETGVTQSPTHLIKTRGQQVTLRCSSQSGHNTVSWYQQALGQGPQFIFQYYREEENGRGNFPPRFSGLQFPNYSSELNVNALELDDSALYLCASSVWQGIHGYTFGSGTRLTVV.

The rearrangement links TRBV7-9 to TRBJ2-7; 7 nucleotides align to TRBD2. The V gene's germline CDR1 is SEHNR and CDR2 FQNEAQ (reference sequence). CDR3 length: 14 residues. The V gene end was trimmed by 11 bases and the J gene end by 0 bases; junction bases not matched to a gene: 10. The CDR3 spells CAYERDAFSYEQYF. Written as DNA, the CDR3 is TGTGCCTACGAGCGGGACGCATTCTCCTACGAGCAGTACTTC.

This sequence joins TRBV18 and TRBJ2-1; 9 nucleotides match TRBD1. The CDR3 totals 15 residues. V shed 6 bases and J 8 bases; nucleotides not matched to a gene: 11. CDR1 is KGHSH and CDR2 is LQKENI in the germline V gene. CDR3 sequence (DNA): TGTGCCAGCTCCCGACCGACGGGACAGGGCTATGAGCAGTTCTTC. Translating gives CASSRPTGQGYEQFF. Full variable domain (missing parts from reference TRBV18 and TRBJ2-1): NAGVMQNPRHLVRRRGQEARLRCSPMKGHSHVYWYRQLPEEGLKFMVYLQKENIIDESGMPKERFSAEFPKEGPSILRIQQVVRGDSAAYFCASSRPTGQGYEQFFGPGTRLTVL.

This chain joins TRBV4-2 and TRBJ2-3; 14 bases match TRBD2. CDR1 is LGHNA and CDR2 is YNFKEQ in the germline V gene. The length of the CDR3 is 18 residues. Trimming removed 0 bases from V and 2 bases from J; junction bases left unmatched: 4. This CDR3 is CASSQDMTSGGVTDTQYF. The CDR3 region has the DNA TGTGCCAGCAGCCAAGATATGACTAGCGGGGGGGTCACAGATACGCAGTATTTT.

DNA for the CDR3: TGTGCCAGCAGGGTGGGGGGCCAGGGCTATGGCTACACCTTC. Translating it yields CASRVGGQGYGYTF. This chain connects TRBV27 to TRBJ1-2; D is perhaps TRBD1 (6 bases). Germline CDR1 reads MNHEY; CDR2 reads SMNVEV (reference sequence). The CDR3 is 14 amino acids. The V gene lost 6 bases and the J gene lost 4 bases, with 15 bases spanning the gap.

This chain uses TRBV9 with TRBJ1-1; a weak D match, TRBD1 (5 bases). Trimming cost V 4 bases and J 6 bases, with 10 bases left between them. Germline CDR1 is SGDLS and CDR2 is YYNGEE. The CDR3 sequence is 12 residues long. The CDR3 is CASSPMGAEAFF. In nucleotides, the CDR3 is TGTGCCAGCAGCCCAATGGGGGCTGAAGCTTTCTTT.

J is TRBJ2-5 and V is TRBV7-9; 13 nucleotides agree with TRBD2. CDR1 and CDR2 from the germline V gene are SEHNR and FQNEAQ (reference sequence). The CDR3 sequence is 17 residues long. With V trimmed by 2 bases and J by 3 bases, 6 bases remained unmatched. CDR3 DNA sequence: TGTGCCAGCAGCTTAAAACGAGGACTAGCGGGGGAAGAGACCCAGTACTTC. This translates into CASSLKRGLAGEETQYF.

The V and J genes are TRBV5-4 and TRBJ2-3, with unresolved D. Between the trimmed V and J ends, which lost 4 bases and 3 bases, there was a span of 18 bases. Germline CDR1 reads SGHNT; CDR2 reads YYREEE (reference sequence). The CDR3 is made up of 16 amino acids. The CDR3 loop reads CASSPPGWGITDTQYF. The CDR3 DNA follows: TGTGCCAGCAGCCCCCCCGGCTGGGGTATAACAGATACGCAGTATTTT.

This clone was seen a few times. V usage is TRBV7-9 and J usage is TRBJ1-6, with 9 nucleotides matching TRBD1. V was clipped by 3 bases and J by 7 bases; unmatched bases: 4. CDR3 length equals 15 residues. Germline V gives CDR1 SEHNR, CDR2 FQNEAQ (reference sequence). The CDR3 protein is CASSFRDRVNSPLHF. CDR3 bases: TGTGCCAGCAGCTTCCGGGACAGGGTCAATTCACCCCTCCACTTT.

The chain links TRBV5-1 to TRBJ2-1; D might be TRBD1 (5 bases). This CDR3 is 15 amino acids long. Between the trimmed V and J ends, which lost 0 bases and 3 bases, there was a span of 10 bases. Per the germline V gene, CDR1 is SGHRS and CDR2 is YFSETQ. This chain's CDR3 is CASSLGSGNYNEQFF. For the CDR3, the DNA is TGCGCCAGCAGCTTGGGATCAGGGAACTACAATGAGCAGTTCTTC.

The chain joins TRBV10-2 to TRBJ1-2; D is possibly TRBD1 (6 bases). The CDR3 extends over 17 amino acids. Germline V gene lookup returns CDR1 WSHSY and CDR2 SAAADI. Trimming took 6 bases from V and 1 from J, leaving 21 bases between them. The CDR3: CASRGRGQSNLNYGYTF. The CDR3 region has the DNA TGCGCCAGCAGGGGACGGGGGCAATCCAACCTTAACTATGGCTACACCTTC.

The V and J genes are TRBV9 and TRBJ2-3; D is possibly TRBD1 (7 bases). The length of the CDR3 is 17 residues. Between the trimmed V and J ends, which lost 3 bases and 1 base, there was a span of 18 bases. From germline, CDR1 is SGDLS and CDR2 YYNGEE. The CDR3 DNA sequence: TGTGCCAGCAGCGCATCCCTCAGGGGGGCCGGCACAGATACGCAGTATTTT. It encodes CASSASLRGAGTDTQYF. Together with reference TRBV9 and TRBJ2-3, the CDR3 gives the full variable domain: DSGVTQTPKHLITATGQRVTLRCSPRSGDLSVYWYQQSLDQGLQFLIQYYNGEERAKGNILERFSAQQFPDLHSELNLSSLELGDSALYFCASSASLRGAGTDTQYFGPGTRLTVL.

The chain uses TRBV21-1 and TRBJ1-2. TRBV21-1 is a documented pseudogene. The CDR3 length is 14 residues. CDR3 sequence: CASSKVEGNYGYTF. Here the CDR3 DNA reads TGTGCCAGCAGCAAAGTAGAGGGGAACTATGGCTACACCTTC.

The V call is TRBV21-1, the J call TRBJ1-3. TRBV21-1 is reported as a pseudogene. The CDR3 sequence is 16 residues long. For the CDR3, the DNA is TGTGCCAGCAGCCACGAGGGGCAGATCTCTGGAAACACCATATATTTT. Its protein product is CASSHEGQISGNTIYF.